The T cell receptor (beta chain) under discussion was sequenced for a study of response to subunit inactivated influenza vaccine. TCRdb redid the calling of the RT-PCR reads with MiXCR, one entry per CDR3 protein. Of hundreds of thousands of distinct CDR3 sequences listed, approximately 10% were seen once; the top ten hold about 11%. CDR3 length: 16 residues. V was clipped by 3 bases and J by 4 bases; unmatched bases: 5. The same data also contributed to another study, on T cells expressing NK-cell markers. From that study: Making the TCR beta cDNA relied on 5'RACE template switching with UMIs. In roughly six donors, dominant NKG2C+ clonotypes were roughly 1.0-7.5% of CD8+ T cells.

The sample was PBMCs from blood, taken on the day of vaccination. This TCR came from a man between 45 and 60 years old who received an inactivated influenza vaccine. The V and J genes are TRBV12-3 or TRBV12-4 and TRBJ2-2, with TRBD1 matching over 10 bases. CDR3: CASSFRDRGGTGELFF. In nucleotides, the CDR3 is TGTGCCAGCAGTTTCCGGGACAGGGGTGGCACCGGGGAGCTGTTTTTT.